Each of the 32 T cell receptor beta chains below was sequenced from the same sample in a study of cytomegalovirus exposure and HLA in healthy donors. PCR involved 60 Vbeta and 13 Jbeta primers. The assay was immunoSEQ multiplex PCR, and TCRdb's table has in-frame clones only and misses some. The sample includes 130,000 or so clones, just under 80% of them seen just once. Sequencing used PBMCs. The receptors come from a male donor in good health and CMV-seronegative.

The chain is built from TRBV5-5 and TRBJ2-6; TRBD2 is a possible D gene (7 bases). Germline CDR1 is SGHKS and CDR2 is YYEKEE (reference sequence). The CDR3 is 15 amino acids. Trimming took 3 bases from V and 4 from J, leaving 11 bases between them. CDR3 sequence: CASSWGGAGANVLTF. Written as DNA, the CDR3 is TGTGCCAGCAGCTGGGGGGGGGCCGGGGCCAACGTCCTGACTTTC.

The rearrangement joins TRBV7-2 to TRBJ2-3, with a possible D match to TRBD2 (5 bases). The CDR3 runs to 16 residues. V was clipped by 5 bases and J by 0 bases, with 15 bases between them. Germline V gives CDR1 SGHTA, CDR2 FQGNSA. CDR3 bases: TGTGCCAGCAGCCTTTATGGGAGAGGGAGCACAGATACGCAGTATTTT. Residues: CASSLYGRGSTDTQYF.

The V gene is TRBV25-1, the J gene TRBJ1-1, with 8 bases matching TRBD1. The trim removed 7 bases at V and 3 bases at J, leaving 10 bases unmatched. The CDR3 totals 15 residues. Germline CDR1 is MGHDK and CDR2 is SYGVNS. CDR3 coding DNA: TGTGCCAGCACCGATACCTCAGGGGGCCACACTGAAGCTTTCTTT. It is translated as CASTDTSGGHTEAFF.

The rearrangement links TRBV11-1 to TRBJ2-5; no firm D call. The ends were cut back, 3 bases at V and 2 bases at J, with 7 bases in the middle. Per the germline V gene, CDR1 is SGHAT and CDR2 is FQDESV (reference sequence). The CDR3 has 13 residues. This chain's CDR3 is CASSFYGQETQYF. CDR3 in DNA: TGTGCCAGCAGCTTCTACGGTCAAGAGACCCAGTACTTC.

The chain links TRBV5-1 to TRBJ2-5; 12 nucleotides line up with TRBD2. The CDR3 runs 16 residues. Germline CDR1 reads SGHRS; CDR2 reads YFSETQ. V was clipped by 4 bases and J by 1 base; unmatched bases: 5. The CDR3 here is CASSITSGGTQETQYF. The CDR3 DNA sequence: TGCGCCAGCAGCATTACTAGCGGGGGGACCCAAGAGACCCAGTACTTC.

The rearrangement links TRBV7-9 to TRBJ1-1; D is unresolved. V was cut by 5 bases and J by 10 bases, with 11 bases left in between. Germline V lookup: CDR1 SEHNR, CDR2 FQNEAQ (reference sequence). The CDR3 sequence is 11 residues long. CDR3: CASSPLEGAFF. For the CDR3, the DNA is TGTGCCAGCAGCCCACTAGAGGGAGCTTTCTTT.

The chain is built from TRBV6-4 and TRBJ2-5; TRBD1 aligns across 9 bases. The end of the DNA fits TRBJ2-7 better, so the J call may be wrong. The CDR3 has 16 residues. Germline CDR1 and CDR2: MRHNA and SNTAGT. CDR3 nucleotides: TGTGCCAGCAGTGACTCCGGGACAGGGAACCCTTACGAGCAGTACTTC. Its protein is CASSDSGTGNPYEQYF.

This clone was counted only a few times. The chain couples TRBV5-6 to TRBJ1-1, with a possible D match to TRBD1 (6 bases). V lost 4 bases and J lost 6, with 10 bases in between. The CDR3 has 12 residues. Germline-derived CDR1 and CDR2 are SGHDT and YYEEEE. CDR3 DNA sequence: TGTGCCAGCAGCCAACAGGGCTCTGAAGCTTTCTTT. This encodes CASSQQGSEAFF.

The V gene is TRBV7-2, the J gene TRBJ1-2, with unresolved D. The CDR3 is 14 amino acids. From germline, CDR1 is SGHTA and CDR2 FQGNSA. With 1 base removed from V and 4 bases from J, the gap between germline ends came to 10 bases. This CDR3 reads CASSLDGSTYGYTF. The CDR3 coding sequence is TGTGCCAGCAGCTTAGATGGGAGTACCTATGGCTACACCTTC.

V gene TRBV18 combines with J gene TRBJ2-7; TRBD2 matches at 11 bases. The CDR3 covers 17 residues. Germline values: CDR1 KGHSH, CDR2 LQKENI. V shed 1 base and J 0 bases; nucleotides not matched to a gene: 5. The CDR3 sequence is CASSPRGTSGNSYEQYF. CDR3 nucleotide sequence: TGTGCCAGCTCACCACGCGGGACTAGCGGTAACTCCTACGAGCAGTACTTC.

The V gene is TRBV4-3, the J gene TRBJ2-3, with D perhaps matching TRBD2 (6 bases). Germline loops: CDR1 LGHNA, CDR2 YSLEER. Trimming pared 0 bases from V and 5 bases from J, leaving 15 bases between. This CDR3 has 16 amino acids. The CDR3 nucleotides are TGCGCCAGCAGCCAAGATGCGGGGATTCAAGGAGATACGCAGTATTTT. Residues: CASSQDAGIQGDTQYF.

The chain links TRBV11-2 to TRBJ2-2, with TRBD2 matching 11 bases. Losses at the gene ends were 5 bases for V and 8 bases for J; bases not matched to a gene: 13. Germline lookup yields CDR1 SGHAT and CDR2 FQNNGV. CDR3 length: 17 amino acids. The CDR3 sequence: CASSPAGVAGGKGELFF. Here the CDR3 DNA reads TGTGCCAGCAGCCCCGCGGGGGTAGCGGGGGGGAAGGGGGAGCTGTTTTTT. The variable domain in full, completed from reference TRBV11-2 and TRBJ2-2, reads EAGVAQSPRYKIIEKRQSVAFWCNPISGHATLYWYQQILGQGPKLLIQFQNNGVVDDSQLPKDRFSAERLKGVDSTLKIQPAKLEDSAVYLCASSPAGVAGGKGELFFGEGSRLTVL.

V and J are TRBV7-9 and TRBJ1-2; 7 bases align to TRBD1. The V gene's germline CDR1 is SEHNR and CDR2 FQNEAQ (reference sequence). V trimming: 1 base; J trimming: 2 bases; junction bases outside the gene matches: 4. The CDR3 has 15 residues. The CDR3 DNA follows: TGTGCCAGCAGCTTAGGCCCGACAGGGAACTATGGCTACACCTTC. Its translation: CASSLGPTGNYGYTF. The full variable domain, its missing parts supplied by reference TRBV7-9 and TRBJ1-2, is DTGVSQNPRHKITKRGQNVTFRCDPISEHNRLYWYRQTLGQGPEFLTYFQNEAQLEKSRLLSDRFSAERPKGSFSTLEIQRTEQGDSAMYLCASSLGPTGNYGYTFGSGTRLTVV.

This sequence joins TRBV4-1 and TRBJ2-1; TRBD2 aligns across 12 bases. Germline CDR1 MGHRA, CDR2 YSYEKL. The CDR3 has 17 amino acids. The trim removed 1 base at V and 7 bases at J, leaving 8 bases unmatched. CDR3 residues: CASSQVVGTSGWNEQFF. CDR3 DNA: TGCGCCAGCAGCCAAGTTGTGGGGACTAGCGGGTGGAATGAGCAGTTCTTC.

V and J are TRBV9 and TRBJ2-1; no reliable D call. CDR3 size: 14 residues. Trimming shortened V by 0 bases and J by 7 bases, and 11 bases separated the two germline ends. From germline, CDR1 is SGDLS and CDR2 YYNGEE. DNA of the CDR3: TGTGCCAGCAGCGTAGGGAGTGGCAGAAATGAGCAGTTCTTC. Translation gives CASSVGSGRNEQFF. The full variable domain, in which reference TRBV9 and TRBJ2-1 provide the parts outside the CDR3, is DSGVTQTPKHLITATGQRVTLRCSPRSGDLSVYWYQQSLDQGLQFLIQYYNGEERAKGNILERFSAQQFPDLHSELNLSSLELGDSALYFCASSVGSGRNEQFFGPGTRLTVL.

The chain uses TRBV27 and TRBJ1-6; 7 positions agree with TRBD1. Losses at the gene ends were 3 bases for V and 10 bases for J; bases not matched to a gene: 9. Germline V gene sequence: CDR1 MNHEY, CDR2 SMNVEV (reference sequence). The CDR3 totals 15 residues. This chain's CDR3 is CASSFGGTAGSPLHF. The CDR3 DNA sequence: TGTGCCAGCAGTTTCGGAGGGACAGCAGGATCACCCCTCCACTTT.

This chain joins TRBV18 and TRBJ2-5; TRBD1 aligns across 11 bases. Matching the DNA end better, TRBJ2-7 makes the J call doubtful. The CDR3 consists of 14 residues. Germline CDR1 reads KGHSH; CDR2 reads LQKENI. CDR3 residues: CASSPGDRGNEQYF. The CDR3 DNA sequence: TGTGCCAGCTCACCCGGGGACAGGGGGAACGAGCAGTACTTC.

This clone was recorded a few times. The chain is built from TRBV5-4 and TRBJ2-7, with 10 nucleotides matching TRBD2. V shed 4 bases, J shed 2 bases, and the junction held 6 bases outside the gene matches. The germline V gene encodes CDR1 SGHNT and CDR2 YYREEE (reference sequence). The CDR3 covers 15 residues. CDR3 region: CASSTGLADTYEQYF. The CDR3 nucleotides are TGTGCCAGCAGCACCGGACTAGCGGATACCTACGAGCAGTACTTC.

The chain is built from TRBV19 and TRBJ1-4; tentatively, D is TRBD1 (5 bases). The germline gives CDR1 LNHDA, CDR2 SQIVND (reference sequence). The CDR3 spans 16 residues. The germline V and J ends were trimmed by 1 base and 1 base, with 10 bases remaining between them. As DNA, the CDR3 is TGTGCCAGTAGTATAGTCCGCAGGGAAACTAATGAAAAACTGTTTTTT. Protein: CASSIVRRETNEKLFF.

The chain carries TRBV19 and TRBJ2-7, with 9 bases fitting TRBD1. Germline CDR1 and CDR2: LNHDA and SQIVND (reference sequence). The CDR3 contains 15 residues. The junction had 8 bases not matched to a gene; V was cut back by 3 bases and J by 5 bases. The CDR3 sequence: CASSMTDRGKNEQYF. The CDR3 nucleotides are TGTGCCAGTAGTATGACGGACAGGGGTAAAAACGAGCAGTACTTC.

This clone was observed a handful of times. One junction end disagrees with the germline gene, perhaps due to a read error. V gene TRBV7-9 combines with J gene TRBJ1-1; D perhaps matches TRBD1 (6 bases). Germline V gives CDR1 SEHNR, CDR2 FQNEAQ (reference sequence). The CDR3 loop spans 12 amino acids. CDR3: CASGQLNAEAFF. In DNA form, the CDR3 reads TGTGCCAGCGGACAGCTGAACGCTGAAGCTTTCTTT.

V and J are TRBV7-8 and TRBJ1-6, with 8 nucleotides matching TRBD1. Looked up from germline, CDR1 is SGHVS and CDR2 is FQNEAQ. Losses at the gene ends were 1 base for V and 11 bases for J; bases not matched to a gene: 10. The CDR3 totals 16 residues. DNA of the CDR3: TGTGCCAGCAGCTTAGGGGGGCAGGGGGCAGATCCACCCCTCCACTTT. This translates into CASSLGGQGADPPLHF.

This chain connects TRBV18 to TRBJ2-3, with D unresolved. Trimming took 6 bases from V and 4 from J, leaving 8 bases between them. The CDR3 has 12 residues. Germline values: CDR1 KGHSH, CDR2 LQKENI. The CDR3 DNA follows: TGTGCCAGCTCTCCCGCGGCAGATACGCAGTATTTT. It codes for CASSPAADTQYF.

This clone has a single count. The rearrangement joins TRBV7-2 to TRBJ1-4, with D tentatively TRBD1 (5 bases). The germline V gene encodes CDR1 SGHTA and CDR2 FQGNSA. The length of the CDR3 is 16 residues. V was shortened by 1 base and J by 8 bases, with 17 bases between the two germline ends. The CDR3: CASSLVSARDYEKLFF. The CDR3 region has the DNA TGTGCCAGCAGCTTAGTTTCGGCCAGGGACTACGAAAAACTGTTTTTT.

The rearrangement joins TRBV9 to TRBJ2-3; D might be TRBD2 (5 bases). This CDR3 region has 14 residues. Germline V gives CDR1 SGDLS, CDR2 YYNGEE. V was pared by 4 bases and J by 6 bases, with 15 bases between. CDR3 bases: TGTGCCAGCAGCCCCCCGGCCCCGGGGGATACGCAGTATTTT. It is translated as CASSPPAPGDTQYF. Complete variable domain (other parts from reference TRBV9 and TRBJ2-3): DSGVTQTPKHLITATGQRVTLRCSPRSGDLSVYWYQQSLDQGLQFLIQYYNGEERAKGNILERFSAQQFPDLHSELNLSSLELGDSALYFCASSPPAPGDTQYFGPGTRLTVL.

This clone was picked up one time. V gene TRBV7-2 combines with J gene TRBJ2-2; 9 positions agree with TRBD2. Germline loops: CDR1 SGHTA, CDR2 FQGNSA. After removal of 5 bases from V and 2 bases from J, the junction contained 6 bases not matched to a gene. The CDR3 consists of 16 residues. The chain's CDR3 is CASSAGGGANTGELFF. In DNA form, the CDR3 reads TGTGCCAGCAGCGCGGGCGGGGGGGCTAACACCGGGGAGCTGTTTTTT.

The V gene is TRBV13, the J gene TRBJ1-3, with D unresolved. Trimming removed 5 bases from V and 8 bases from J, with 4 bases in between. The CDR3 consists of 10 residues. Germline lookup yields CDR1 PRHDT and CDR2 FYEKMQ (reference sequence). In DNA, the CDR3 is TGTGCCAGCAGCGGAGACACCATATATTTT. Protein product: CASSGDTIYF.

The chain carries TRBV7-2 and TRBJ1-5; D not resolved. V was trimmed by 5 bases and J by 3 bases, leaving 11 bases between them. The CDR3 is 14 residues long. CDR1 and CDR2 from the germline V gene are SGHTA and FQGNSA. The CDR3 region has the DNA TGTGCCAGCAGCGTAAGACTCTCCAATCAGCCCCAGCATTTT. Its protein is CASSVRLSNQPQHF.

The chain is built from TRBV29-1 and TRBJ2-1; the D is unclear. Germline CDR1 SQVTM, CDR2 ANQGSEA. Between the trimmed V and J ends, which lost 5 bases and 5 bases, there was a span of 13 bases. This CDR3 is 13 amino acids long. The CDR3 DNA is TGCAGCGTTAAAACCCAGGAAGACAATGAGCAGTTCTTC. Protein sequence: CSVKTQEDNEQFF.

The chain combines TRBV9 with TRBJ1-1; TRBD1 aligns across 8 bases. CDR1 and CDR2 (germline): SGDLS, YYNGEE. Losses at the gene ends were 1 base for V and 6 bases for J; bases not matched to a gene: 8. The CDR3 extends over 15 amino acids. The CDR3 region is CASSVSDRVLAEAFF. The CDR3 bases are TGTGCCAGCAGCGTATCGGACAGGGTTCTCGCTGAAGCTTTCTTT.

The chain carries TRBV14 and TRBJ2-1, with a possible D match to TRBD1 (5 bases). The V gene's germline CDR1 is SGHDN and CDR2 FVKESK. The CDR3 has 15 amino acids. V was clipped by 4 bases and J by 1 base, with 11 bases between them. CDR3 nucleotides: TGTGCCAGCAGCCCCGCAGGGTGGTCCTACAATGAGCAGTTCTTC. Residues: CASSPAGWSYNEQFF.

The chain combines TRBV13 with TRBJ1-2; D gene ambiguous. V was trimmed by 4 bases and J by 6 bases, leaving 12 bases between them. Looked up from germline, CDR1 is PRHDT and CDR2 is FYEKMQ (reference sequence). The CDR3 consists of 13 residues. The CDR3 DNA is TGTGCCAGCAGCTCGGTTTCGGTCCATGGCTACACCTTC. This gives the protein CASSSVSVHGYTF.